This record covers a single T cell receptor beta chain. Its antigen is unknown. With 60 Vbeta and 13 Jbeta primers, the PCR was carried out. The data were produced by immunoSEQ multiplex PCR, yet TCRdb's version contains in-frame clones alone and is incomplete. The sample lists more than 95,000 clones; over 9.5% were seen once. V lost 4 bases to trimming and J lost 7 bases; unmatched junction nucleotides: 8. Germline V gene data show CDR1 as LNHDA and CDR2 as SQIVND (reference sequence). The CDR3 length is 15 residues. This entry is derived from a study of cytomegalovirus exposure and HLA in healthy donors. Notes on the study in general: Earlier analysis found most TCR beta V segments productive about 87% or about 30% of the time. It was reported in a later analysis that an Asian-associated ancestry cluster showed fewer N-insertions than the approximately 670-donor mean. Accurate prediction of HLA-A and HLA-B alleles (for most subjects) was reportedly achieved from TCR beta sequences.

This receptor was identified in a woman aged 18 to 35 in good health and CMV-seropositive. The rearrangement links TRBV19 to TRBJ2-4, with 9 bases that match TRBD2. The sample was PBMCs. CDR3 sequence (DNA): TGTGCCAGTAGTAGATCAGCGGGAGGTAGTAACATTCAGTACTTC. Encoded protein: CASSRSAGGSNIQYF.